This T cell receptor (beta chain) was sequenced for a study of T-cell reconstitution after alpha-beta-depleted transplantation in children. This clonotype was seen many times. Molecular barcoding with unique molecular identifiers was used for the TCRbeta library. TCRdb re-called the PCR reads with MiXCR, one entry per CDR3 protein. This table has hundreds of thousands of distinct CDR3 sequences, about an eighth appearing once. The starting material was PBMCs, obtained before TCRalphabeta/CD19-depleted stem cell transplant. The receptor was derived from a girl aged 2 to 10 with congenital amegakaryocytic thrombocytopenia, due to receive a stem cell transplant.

The CDR3 sequence: CAISDSSGNTIYF. The CDR3, as DNA: TGTGCCATCAGTGACAGCTCTGGAAACACCATATATTTT. This sequence joins TRBV10-3 and TRBJ1-3; D uncertain. Trimming shortened V by 3 bases and J by 0 bases, and 3 bases separated the two germline ends. Germline V CDR1 and CDR2: ENHRY, SYGVKD. The CDR3 totals 13 residues.